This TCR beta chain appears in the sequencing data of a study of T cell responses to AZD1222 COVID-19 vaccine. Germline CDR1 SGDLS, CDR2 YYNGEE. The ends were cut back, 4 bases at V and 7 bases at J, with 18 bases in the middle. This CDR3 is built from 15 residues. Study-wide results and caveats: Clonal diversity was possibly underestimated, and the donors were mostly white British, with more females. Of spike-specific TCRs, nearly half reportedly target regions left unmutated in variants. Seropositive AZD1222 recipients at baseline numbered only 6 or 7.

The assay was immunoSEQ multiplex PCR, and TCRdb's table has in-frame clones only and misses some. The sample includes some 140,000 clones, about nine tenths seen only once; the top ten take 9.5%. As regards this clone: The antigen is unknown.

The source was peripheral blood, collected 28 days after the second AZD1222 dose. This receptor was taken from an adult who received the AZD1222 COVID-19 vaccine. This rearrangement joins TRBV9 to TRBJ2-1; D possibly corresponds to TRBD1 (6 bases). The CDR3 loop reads CASSSGDAGWNEQFF. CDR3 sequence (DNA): TGTGCCAGCAGCTCAGGGGACGCAGGATGGAATGAGCAGTTCTTC.